The present T cell receptor beta chain was sequenced within a study of T cells after yellow fever vaccination. Study summary: SMART-Seq v4 Ultra Low Input handled preparation of low-cell-number fractions.

CDR3 length equals 14 residues. TCRdb passed the 5' RACE reads through MiXCR, listing each CDR3 protein once. The sample has approximately 550,000 distinct CDR3 sequences; roughly 21% are singletons. The sequenced sample was PBMCs, obtained 15 days after the yellow fever booster vaccination. This sequence was found in a man younger than 40 who received the YFV17D yellow fever vaccine. V usage is TRBV21-1 and J usage is TRBJ2-1; the D call of TRBD2 is as the table states it, not checked on the DNA. TRBV21-1 is a pseudogene segment. This chain's CDR3 is CASSKGLEGNEQFF. The CDR3 region has the DNA TGTGCCAGCAGCAAGGGACTAGAAGGCAATGAGCAGTTCTTC.